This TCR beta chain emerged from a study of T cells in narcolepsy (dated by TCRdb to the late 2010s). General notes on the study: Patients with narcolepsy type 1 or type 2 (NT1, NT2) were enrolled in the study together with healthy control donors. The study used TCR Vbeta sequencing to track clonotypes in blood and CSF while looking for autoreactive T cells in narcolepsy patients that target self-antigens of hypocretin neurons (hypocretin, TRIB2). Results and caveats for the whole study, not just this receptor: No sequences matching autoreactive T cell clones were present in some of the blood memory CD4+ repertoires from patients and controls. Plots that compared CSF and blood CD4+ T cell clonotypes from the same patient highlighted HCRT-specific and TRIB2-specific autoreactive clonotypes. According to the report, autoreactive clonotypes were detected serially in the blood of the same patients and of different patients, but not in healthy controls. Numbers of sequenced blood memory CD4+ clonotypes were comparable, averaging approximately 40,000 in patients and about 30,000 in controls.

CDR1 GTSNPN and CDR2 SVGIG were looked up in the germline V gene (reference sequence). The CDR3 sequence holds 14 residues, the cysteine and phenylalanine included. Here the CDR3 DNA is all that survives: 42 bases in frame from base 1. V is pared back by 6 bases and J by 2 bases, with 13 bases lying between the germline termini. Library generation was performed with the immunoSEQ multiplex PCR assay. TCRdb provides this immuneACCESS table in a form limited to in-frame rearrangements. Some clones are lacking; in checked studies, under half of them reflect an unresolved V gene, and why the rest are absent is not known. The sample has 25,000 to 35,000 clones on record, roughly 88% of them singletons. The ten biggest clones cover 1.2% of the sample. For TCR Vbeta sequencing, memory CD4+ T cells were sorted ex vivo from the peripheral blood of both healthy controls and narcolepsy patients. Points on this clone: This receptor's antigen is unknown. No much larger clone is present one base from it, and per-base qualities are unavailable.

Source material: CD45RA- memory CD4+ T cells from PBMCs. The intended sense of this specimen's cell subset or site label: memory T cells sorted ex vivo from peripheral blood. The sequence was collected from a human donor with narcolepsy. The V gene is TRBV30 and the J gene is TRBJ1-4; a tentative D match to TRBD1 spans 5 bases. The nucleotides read TGTGCCTGCACTCCGCGACAGACTAATGAAAAACTGTTTTTT. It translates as CACTPRQTNEKLFF.